This T cell receptor beta chain was recovered during a study of beta chain features in type 1 diabetes. General study results and limits: Sequencing the cDNA could make cells with high TCR expression show up more than they should.

Sequencing targeted expressed TCRB transcripts, as all isolated RNA had been reverse transcribed. The assay was immunoSEQ multiplex PCR, and TCRdb's table has in-frame clones only and misses some. The table has a few hundred thousand clones, about 14% seen once. A few counts support this clone. Its target is not known. Every donor had blood drawn once into heparin, approximately 110 mL on average. The germline V gene has CDR1 LNHDA and CDR2 SQIVND (reference sequence). Trimming cost V 6 bases and J 1 base, with 7 bases left between them. The CDR3 sequence is 12 residues long. The source of this sequence is a man under 40 in good health. Sequencing was carried out using naive CD4+ T cells from blood. The J gene is TRBJ2-7, the V gene TRBV19; D not certain. The CDR3 sequence is CASSPTSYEQYF. The DNA for the CDR3 is TGTGCCAGTAGCCCGACTTCCTACGAGCAGTACTTC.